What follows is one T cell receptor (beta chain) and its context. This CDR3 region has 13 residues. Trimming pared 1 base from V and 4 bases from J, leaving 8 bases between. Germline lookup yields CDR1 KGHSH and CDR2 LQKENI. Treatment reported: oral pan-JAK inhibitor, 5-10 mg twice daily. These data are taken from a study of CD8+ T cells in alopecia areata. RNA extraction and reverse transcription yielded cDNA as sequencing template. Data came from immunoSEQ multiplex PCR; TCRdb stores just in-frame clones and leaves some out. The table lists approximately 170,000 clones, 45% to 75% of them singletons, with around 0.7% in the top ten.

The sample here was CD4+ T cells sorted from blood, taken at week 4, from a patient treated with tofacitinib. This chain connects TRBV18 to TRBJ2-7; D gene unclear. The receptor was derived from a human donor with alopecia areata. Here the CDR3 reads CASSPLHGYEQYF. CDR3 DNA: TGTGCCAGCTCACCACTGCACGGGTACGAGCAGTACTTC. Variable domain in full (rest from reference TRBV18 and TRBJ2-7): NAGVMQNPRHLVRRRGQEARLRCSPMKGHSHVYWYRQLPEEGLKFMVYLQKENIIDESGMPKERFSAEFPKEGPSILRIQQVVRGDSAAYFCASSPLHGYEQYFGPGTRLTVT.